What follows describes a single T cell receptor (beta chain). The target of this receptor is not known. Nothing much larger sits one base from this clone, and base qualities are not available. The data were taken from a study of blood T cells in healthy people across ages (dated by TCRdb to the mid-2010s). General notes on the study: In model experiments, roughly one uniquely barcoded TCR beta cDNA molecule per two T cells was captured by template switching. The donors were divided into four age groups: young (average 16 years), middle-aged (about 39), aged (about 60) and long-lived (roughly 82). Two additional independent replicas of 1 million unique cDNA reads from the same blood draw were analyzed for two donors (one aged 18 to 30 and one aged 80 or older). Using deep sequencing normalized with unique cDNA molecular identifiers, the study measured how TCR beta repertoire diversity changes with age. Study-wide findings and limitations: Estimates of total diversity based on one million sequenced T cells were regarded as lower bounds and as underestimates. There was a strong correlation between observed TCR beta diversity and the percentage of naive T cells measured by flow cytometry. Bulk unsorted PBMC profiling prevented conclusive comparison of naive and antigen-experienced compartments. Observed TCR beta diversity per million T cells fell roughly linearly with age, and a significant reduction was already apparent by age about 43. Because donor CMV infection status was unknown, age-related changes in expanded clonotypes were potentially confounded. Compared with the aged group, the long-lived group had more naive CD4+ T cells, fewer expanded clones and increased TCR diversity, a pattern suggesting age selection.

Inclusive of the bounding cysteine and phenylalanine, the CDR3 is 16 residues long. Only CDR3 DNA is held: 48 bases, read in frame from base 1. From a lookup of the germline V gene (reference sequence), CDR1 and CDR2 are LGHDT and YNNKEL. The roughly 39 donors, aged 6 to 90 years, were systemically healthy Caucasian individuals from Russia. Approximately 9 milliliters of peripheral blood were collected from each donor into EDTA-treated Vacutainer tubes. Ficoll-Paque density-gradient centrifugation was used to isolate PBMCs, with at least 6 million per sample. Trizol reagent was used to extract total RNA from PBMCs, with at least 5 micrograms per sample. The percentages of naive CD45RAhigh/CD27high T cells were determined by flow cytometry on a PBMC aliquot from every donor. Preparation of the library involved 5' RACE. The sample was run on an Illumina HiSeq 2500. The second PCR ran for about 7 to 11 cycles and used a J-beta primer mix along with a sample-barcoded 5' primer. A unique molecular identifier was introduced onto each TCR beta cDNA molecule by a template-switch 5' adaptor carrying 12 random nucleotides. Each sample yielded at least 3 million CDR3-containing paired-end reads. All of the RNA was converted into first-strand cDNA using the Mint cDNA synthesis kit, with a TRBC-specific oligonucleotide serving as the primer. After uracil-DNA glycosylase treatment, a first 18-cycle PCR used universal primers M1SS and BC2_uni_R on all cDNA. As for the original processing: Normalization of each sample was performed by random selection of 1 million high-quality reads, each carrying a distinct molecular identifier. Instead of being binned into consensus sequences, reads that shared molecular identifiers were thrown out. MiTCR, set to a Q25 quality threshold and the strictest error-elimination algorithm, was used for CDR3 identification, clonotype clustering and error correction. A nonparametric unseen species model using Euler transformation provided a lower-bound estimate of total TCR beta diversity. The public reads were quality trimmed at Q25 with fastp and then assembled into clones with MiXCR by TCRdb, keeping productive beta chains. A single entry per CDR3 protein holds the most common genes and DNA from its merged rows. V and J calls and clone size were set by TCRdb, not the authors. Within this sample are approximately 760,000 distinct CDR3 sequences, with 20% to 25% of them counted one time only. The top ten clonotypes cover roughly a tenth of the sample.

Separately, the same data were catalogued under a study of T cells of mothers and their children. The second paper states: Nine systemically healthy Caucasian individuals, comprising three mothers and their six children, were included as donors. cDNA synthesis consumed the entire amount of extracted RNA, loaded at roughly 1.5 ug RNA in each 15 ul reaction. In the second PCR, the M1S primer introduced both the sample barcodes and 2-4 random nucleotides. More than 9.5 million TCR beta CDR3 reads were obtained from each mother, and 2.5 million to 3 million reads were obtained from each child. Thymic selection similarly shapes TCR recombination output in related and unrelated pairs, with minor effect from inherited differences. Normalized repertoire overlap was always slightly but never significantly higher in related than unrelated mother-child pairs. No persistent microchimeric T cell clones were found, with a detection sensitivity of approximately 95 clones per million clonotypes. To look for features that set related mother-child pairs apart from unrelated individuals, the researchers ran deep NGS to compare the TCR beta repertoires of mothers and children. On average, the children were around 11 +/- 4 years old, while the mothers were roughly 40 +/- 4 years old. Libraries were sequenced on Illumina HiSeq 2000 with 100+100 nt paired-end reads after adapter ligation with NEBNext reagents. To prevent cross-contamination, the mother and child libraries were prepared one month apart and sequenced in separate runs. Each donor had between about 500,000 and 2,300,000 distinct TCR beta clonotypes identified. Naive TCR beta clonotypes were estimated from low-frequency clonotypes matched to each donor's FACS-determined naive share, without sorting.

In this chain, TRBV3-1 is recombined with TRBJ2-5, with TRBD2 tentatively as D gene (5 bases match). The end of the DNA aligns better with TRBJ2-1, so the J call may be wrong. The sequence was obtained from a boy between 10 and 17 years old in good health. What was sequenced was blood. The nucleotides are TGTGCCAGCAGCCAAGATTTGGCTAGCACGGGCGATGAGCAGTTCTTC. It specifies CASSQDLASTGDEQFF.